Given below is one TCR beta chain in context. Antigen specificity is unknown. The libraries of TRB cDNA were constructed through 5' RACE using UMI labels. Reanalyzing the 5' RACE reads, TCRdb keeps one entry per CDR3 protein, without DNA. The sample's table shows about 40,000 distinct CDR3 sequences. The data are from a study of CXCR3-negative and CXCR3-positive naive CD8 T cells. Across the whole study: Per library, roughly 1.6 +/- 0.3 million reads; 120 million to 150 million TRB reads overall. Study outcomes and limitations: PBMCs showed partially decreased CXCR3 expression after cryopreservation, and most assays used fresh PBMCs. Memory CD8+ cells showed much lower diversity, while both naive subsets displayed comparably high diversity. Naive cells used TRBV-TRBJ genes in much the same way whether CXCR3-negative or CXCR3-positive; memory cells did not.

The CDR3 contains 14 residues. CDR1 and CDR2 (germline): WNHNN, SYGVQD (reference sequence). This rearrangement joins TRBV10-1 to TRBJ1-1; TCRdb names TRBD1, which stays unverified in the absence of DNA. The receptor was derived from a human donor in good health. Some clones in this sample may be carry-over from other donors' samples. The sample consisted of memory CD8+ T cells from blood. CDR3 loop: CASSEDRDNTEAFF.